The entry below gives a single T cell receptor beta chain sequence along with its context. Other DNA sequences within the sample encode an identical CDR3. This specimen belongs to a study of shared clonotypes between healthy human individuals. Study-wide background: The donors, a couple of women and a few men, were aged 18 to 49.

The CDR3 spans 14 residues. V shed 3 bases and J shed 1 base, with 9 bases lying between them. Germline loops: CDR1 LNHDA, CDR2 SQIVND (reference sequence). Each subset's genomic DNA was shared equally among a number of immunoSEQ plates. Generated by immunoSEQ multiplex PCR, the TCRdb table keeps only in-frame clones and is missing some. This table holds 1.5 million to 2.5 million clones, approximately 94% found once. Naive-designated CD8 cells lacked CD45RO, were positively enriched for CCR7, and omitted terminally differentiated effector memory CD45RA+ cells. The TCR was taken from a man in his late teens or twenties in good health. This chain joins TRBV19 and TRBJ1-1, with D hard to call. Sequenced material: naive CD8+ T cells sorted from blood. CDR3 DNA sequence: TGTGCCAGTAGTATGGGCGGCCGGAACACTGAAGCTTTCTTT. Translated, it gives CASSMGGRNTEAFF.